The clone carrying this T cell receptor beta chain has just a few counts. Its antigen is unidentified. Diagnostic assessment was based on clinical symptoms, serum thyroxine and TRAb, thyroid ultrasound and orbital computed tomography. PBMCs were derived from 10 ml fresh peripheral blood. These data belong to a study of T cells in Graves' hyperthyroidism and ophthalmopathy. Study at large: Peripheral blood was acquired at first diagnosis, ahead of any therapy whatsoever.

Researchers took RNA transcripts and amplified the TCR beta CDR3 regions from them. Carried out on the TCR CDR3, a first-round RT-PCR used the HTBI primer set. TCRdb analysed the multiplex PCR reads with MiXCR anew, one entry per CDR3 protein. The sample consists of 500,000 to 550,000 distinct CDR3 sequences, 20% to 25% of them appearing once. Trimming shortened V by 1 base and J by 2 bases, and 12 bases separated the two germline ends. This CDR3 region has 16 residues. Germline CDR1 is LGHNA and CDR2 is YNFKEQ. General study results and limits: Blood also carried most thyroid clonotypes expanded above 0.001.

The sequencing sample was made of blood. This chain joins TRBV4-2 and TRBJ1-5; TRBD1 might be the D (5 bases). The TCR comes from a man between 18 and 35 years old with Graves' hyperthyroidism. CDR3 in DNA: TGTGCCAGCAGCCAAGGGGGGAGGTGGGGCAATCAGCCCCAGCATTTT. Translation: CASSQGGRWGNQPQHF.